The clone carrying this T cell receptor (beta chain) was observed a few times. The entry originates in a study of T cells in Graves' hyperthyroidism and ophthalmopathy. The germline gives CDR1 GTSNPN, CDR2 SVGIG (reference sequence). The CDR3 covers 13 residues. Trimming cost V 3 bases and J 3 bases, with 9 bases left between them. Patients were aged 18 to 65, had disease duration under 2 months, and had newly diagnosed hyperthyroidism. The diagnoses drew upon clinical symptoms, serum thyroxine and TRAb, thyroid ultrasound and orbital computed tomography. RNA transcripts were the template for amplifying TCR beta CDR3 regions. Carried out on the TCR CDR3, a first-round RT-PCR used the HTBI primer set. TCRdb re-derived calls from the multiplex PCR reads in MiXCR, one entry per CDR3 protein. The top ten hold less than 20% of the sample, which has more than 550,000 distinct CDR3 sequences, 15% to 20% seen once.

The sequenced sample was blood. The receptor was derived from a man in his forties or fifties with Graves' hyperthyroidism. The chain carries TRBV30 and TRBJ2-4; D gene unclear. For the CDR3, the DNA is TGTGCCTGGAGAAGTCTGAACAAAAACATTCAGTACTTC. Protein: CAWRSLNKNIQYF.